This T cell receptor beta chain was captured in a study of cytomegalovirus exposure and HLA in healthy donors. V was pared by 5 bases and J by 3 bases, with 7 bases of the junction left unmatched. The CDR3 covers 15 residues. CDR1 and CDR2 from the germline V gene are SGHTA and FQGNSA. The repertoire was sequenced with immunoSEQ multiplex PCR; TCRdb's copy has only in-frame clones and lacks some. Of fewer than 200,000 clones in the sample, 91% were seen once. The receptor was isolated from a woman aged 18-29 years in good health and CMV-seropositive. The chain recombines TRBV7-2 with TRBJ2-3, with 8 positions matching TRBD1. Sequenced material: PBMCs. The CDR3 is CASSAQGGPTDTQYF. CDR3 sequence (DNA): TGTGCCAGCAGCGCACAGGGGGGTCCGACAGATACGCAGTATTTT.